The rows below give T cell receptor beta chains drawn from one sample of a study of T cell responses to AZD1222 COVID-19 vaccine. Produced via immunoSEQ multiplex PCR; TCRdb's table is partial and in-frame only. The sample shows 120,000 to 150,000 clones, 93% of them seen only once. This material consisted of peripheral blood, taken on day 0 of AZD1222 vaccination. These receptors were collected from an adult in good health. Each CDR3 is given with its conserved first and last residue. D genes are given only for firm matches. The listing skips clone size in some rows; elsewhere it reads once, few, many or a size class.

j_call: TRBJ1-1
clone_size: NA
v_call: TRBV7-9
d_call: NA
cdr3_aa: CASSLSQLEAFF
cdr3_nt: TGTGCCAGCAGCTTAAGTCAACTTGAAGCTTTCTTT

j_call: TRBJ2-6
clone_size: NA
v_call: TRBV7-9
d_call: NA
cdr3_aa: CASSLGGSTSSGANVLTF
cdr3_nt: TGTGCCAGCAGCTTAGGGGGCAGTACAAGCTCTGGGGCCAACGTCCTGACTTTC

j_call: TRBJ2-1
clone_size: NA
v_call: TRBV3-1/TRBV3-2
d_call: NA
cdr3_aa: CASSDTGTPYNEQFF
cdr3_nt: TGTGCCAGCAGCGATACCGGGACTCCGTACAATGAGCAGTTCTTC

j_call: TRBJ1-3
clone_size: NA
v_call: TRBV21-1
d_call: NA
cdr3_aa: CASSDHSPSEVYNSGNTIYF
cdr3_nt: TGTGCCAGCAGCGACCACTCCCCTTCTGAAGTTTATAACTCTGGAAACACCATATATTTT

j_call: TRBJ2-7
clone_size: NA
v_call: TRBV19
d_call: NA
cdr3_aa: CASSITGPSYEQYF
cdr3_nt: TGTGCCAGTAGTATTACGGGGCCCTCCTACGAGCAGTACTTC

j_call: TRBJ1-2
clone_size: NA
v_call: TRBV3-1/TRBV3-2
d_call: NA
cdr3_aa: CASSLNHGYTF
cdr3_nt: TGTGCCAGCAGCTTAAACCATGGCTACACCTTC

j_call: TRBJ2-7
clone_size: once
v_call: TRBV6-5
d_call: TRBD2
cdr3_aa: CASSLTSGGGYEQYF
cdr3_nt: TGTGCCAGCAGTTTGACTAGCGGGGGTGGGTACGAGCAGTACTTC

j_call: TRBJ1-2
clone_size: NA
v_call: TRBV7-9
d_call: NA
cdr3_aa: CASSFGSNYGYTF
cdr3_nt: TGTGCCAGCAGCTTCGGCAGCAACTATGGCTACACCTTC

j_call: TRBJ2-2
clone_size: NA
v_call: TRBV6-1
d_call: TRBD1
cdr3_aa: CASSDRTGRGELFF
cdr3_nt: TGTGCCAGCAGTGACAGGACAGGGCGCGGGGAGCTGTTTTTT

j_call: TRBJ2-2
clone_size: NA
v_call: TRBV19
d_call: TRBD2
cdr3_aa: CASSQLAGNTGELFF
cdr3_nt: TGTGCCAGTTCTCAACTAGCGGGGAACACCGGGGAGCTGTTTTTT

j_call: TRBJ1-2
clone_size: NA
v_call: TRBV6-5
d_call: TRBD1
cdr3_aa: CASSYMRQGGYGYTF
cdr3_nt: TGTGCCAGCAGTTACATGAGACAGGGAGGCTATGGCTACACCTTC

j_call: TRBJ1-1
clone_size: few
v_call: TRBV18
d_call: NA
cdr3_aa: CASSPTTYLNTEAFF
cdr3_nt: TGTGCCAGCTCACCCACCACGTACTTGAACACTGAAGCTTTCTTT

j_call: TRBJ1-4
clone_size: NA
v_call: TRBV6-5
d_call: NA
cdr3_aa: CASSTGYGEKLFF
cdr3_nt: TGTGCCAGCAGTACAGGGTACGGGGAAAAACTGTTTTTT

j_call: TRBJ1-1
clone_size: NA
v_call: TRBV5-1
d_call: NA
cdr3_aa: CASSLAIGHTEAFF
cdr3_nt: TGCGCCAGCAGCTTGGCCATCGGGCACACTGAAGCTTTCTTT

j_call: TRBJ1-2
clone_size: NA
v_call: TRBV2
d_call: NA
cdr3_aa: CASSEARGSNYGYTF
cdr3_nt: TGTGCCAGCAGTGAAGCGAGGGGAAGTAACTATGGCTACACCTTC

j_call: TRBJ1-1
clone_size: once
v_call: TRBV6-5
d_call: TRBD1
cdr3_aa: CASQAGGRGAPEAFF
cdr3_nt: TGTGCCAGCCAGGCAGGGGGGCGCGGAGCCCCTGAAGCTTTCTTT